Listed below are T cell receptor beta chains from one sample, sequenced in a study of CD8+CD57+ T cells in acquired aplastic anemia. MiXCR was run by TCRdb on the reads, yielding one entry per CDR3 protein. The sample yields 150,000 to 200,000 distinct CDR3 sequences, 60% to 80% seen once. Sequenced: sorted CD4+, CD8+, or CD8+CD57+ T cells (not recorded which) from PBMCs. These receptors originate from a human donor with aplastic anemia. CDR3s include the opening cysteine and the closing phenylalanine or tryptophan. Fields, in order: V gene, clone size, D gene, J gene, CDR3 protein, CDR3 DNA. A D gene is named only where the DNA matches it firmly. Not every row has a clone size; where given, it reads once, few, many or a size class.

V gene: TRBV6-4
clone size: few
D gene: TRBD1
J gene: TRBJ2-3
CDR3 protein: CASSDSTGGYNEQYF
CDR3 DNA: TGTGCCAGCAGTGACTCGACAGGGGGCTACAATGAGCAGTATTTT

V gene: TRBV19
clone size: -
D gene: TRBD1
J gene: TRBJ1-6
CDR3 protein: CASSIEDREYSPLHF
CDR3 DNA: TGTGCCAGTAGTATAGAGGACAGGGAATATTCACCCCTCCACTTT

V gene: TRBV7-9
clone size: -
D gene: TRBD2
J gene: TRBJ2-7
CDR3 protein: CASSPTSGRVSYEQYF
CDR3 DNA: TGTGCCAGCAGCCCAACTAGCGGGAGGGTCTCCTACGAGCAGTACTTC

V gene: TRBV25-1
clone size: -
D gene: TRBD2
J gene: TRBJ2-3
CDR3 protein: CASSDGAGEPTDTQYF
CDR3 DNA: TGTGCCAGCAGTGATGGGGCGGGGGAACCCACAGATACGCAGTATTTT

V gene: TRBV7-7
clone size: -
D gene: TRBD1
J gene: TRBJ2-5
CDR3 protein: CASSSGTGPQETQYF
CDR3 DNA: TGTGCTAGCAGCTCGGGGACAGGACCGCAAGAGACCCAGTACTTC

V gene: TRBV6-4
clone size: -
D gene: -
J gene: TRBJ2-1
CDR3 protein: CASSQGTVSYNEQFF
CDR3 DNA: TGTGCCAGCAGTCAGGGGACTGTCTCCTACAATGAGCAGTTCTTC

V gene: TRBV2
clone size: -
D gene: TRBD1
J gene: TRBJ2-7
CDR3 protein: CANTFSRGYEQYF
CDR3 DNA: TGTGCCAACACCTTTTCCAGGGGGTACGAGCAGTACTTC

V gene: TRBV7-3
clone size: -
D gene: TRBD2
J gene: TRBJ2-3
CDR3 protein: CATSDQRGGTDTQYF
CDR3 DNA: TGTGCCACCAGTGATCAGCGGGGGGGGACAGATACGCAGTATTTT

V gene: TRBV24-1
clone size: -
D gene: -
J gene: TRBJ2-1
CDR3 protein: CATSEQDEQFF
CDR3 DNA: TGTGCCACCAGTGAACAAGATGAGCAGTTCTTC

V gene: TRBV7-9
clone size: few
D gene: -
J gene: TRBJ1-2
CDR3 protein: CASSYQGGYTF
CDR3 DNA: TGTGCCAGCAGCTATCAGGGGGGCTACACCTTC

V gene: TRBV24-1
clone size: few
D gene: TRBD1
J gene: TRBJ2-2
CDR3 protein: CATGQGNTGELFF
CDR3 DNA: TGTGCCACCGGACAGGGGAACACCGGGGAGCTGTTTTTT

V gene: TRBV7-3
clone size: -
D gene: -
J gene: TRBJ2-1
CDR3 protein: CASSLMRDNEQFF
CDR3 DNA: TGTGCCAGCAGCTTAATGCGCGACAATGAGCAGTTCTTC

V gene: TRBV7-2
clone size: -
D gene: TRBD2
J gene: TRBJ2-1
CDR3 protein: CASGLRGSGGEGQFF
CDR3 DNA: TGTGCCAGCGGCTTGAGGGGTAGCGGGGGGGAGGGGCAGTTCTTC

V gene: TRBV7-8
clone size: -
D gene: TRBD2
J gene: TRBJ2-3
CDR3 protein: CASSPGTSATDTQYF
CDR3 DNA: TGTGCCAGCAGTCCTGGGACTAGCGCGACAGATACGCAGTATTTT

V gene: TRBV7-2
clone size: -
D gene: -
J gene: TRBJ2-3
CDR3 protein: CASSLDGSVSDTQYF
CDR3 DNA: TGTGCCAGCAGCTTAGACGGAAGCGTTTCAGATACGCAGTATTTT

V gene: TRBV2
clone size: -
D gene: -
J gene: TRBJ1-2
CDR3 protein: CASREQGGYGYTF
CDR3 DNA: TGTGCCAGCAGAGAACAGGGAGGCTATGGCTACACCTTC

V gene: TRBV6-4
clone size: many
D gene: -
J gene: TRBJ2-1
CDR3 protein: CASSATGTNEQFF
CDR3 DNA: TGTGCCAGCAGTGCCACAGGGACCAATGAGCAGTTCTTC

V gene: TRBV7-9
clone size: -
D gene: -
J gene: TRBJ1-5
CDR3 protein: CASSLGTRDQNQPQHF
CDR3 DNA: TGTGCCAGCAGCTTAGGGACCCGGGACCAGAATCAGCCCCAGCATTTT

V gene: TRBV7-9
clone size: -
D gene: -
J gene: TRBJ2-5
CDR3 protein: CASSPVGLGETQYF
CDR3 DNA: TGTGCCAGCAGCCCGGTAGGCCTCGGGGAGACCCAGTACTTC

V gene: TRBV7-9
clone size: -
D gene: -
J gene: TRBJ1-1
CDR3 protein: CASNPGGLNTEAFF
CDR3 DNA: TGTGCCAGTAATCCCGGGGGTTTGAACACTGAAGCTTTCTTT

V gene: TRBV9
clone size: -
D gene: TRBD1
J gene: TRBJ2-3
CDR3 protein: CASSFLTGGRLSADTQYF
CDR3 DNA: TGTGCCAGCAGCTTCTTAACAGGGGGCCGGTTGTCCGCGGATACGCAGTATTTT

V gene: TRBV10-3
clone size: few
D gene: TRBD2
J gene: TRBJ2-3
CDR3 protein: CAISNLLAGGEDTQYF
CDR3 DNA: TGTGCCATCAGTAACCTCCTAGCGGGGGGCGAGGATACGCAGTATTTT

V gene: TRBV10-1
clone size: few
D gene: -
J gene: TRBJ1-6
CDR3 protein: CASGTRDTGCVHF
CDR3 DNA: TGCGCCAGCGGTACCCGGGACACTGGGTGTGTCCACTTT

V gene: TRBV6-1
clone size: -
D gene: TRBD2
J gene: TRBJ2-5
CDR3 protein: CASALAGGRETQYF
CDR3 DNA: TGTGCCAGTGCTCTAGCGGGGGGAAGGGAGACCCAGTACTTC

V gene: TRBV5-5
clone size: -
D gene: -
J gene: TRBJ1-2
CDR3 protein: CASSLAGTRGVYGYTF
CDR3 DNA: TGTGCCAGCAGCTTGGCCGGGACACGGGGAGTCTATGGCTACACCTTC

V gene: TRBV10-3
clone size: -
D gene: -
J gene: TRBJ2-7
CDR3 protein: CATETAYEQYF
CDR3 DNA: TGTGCCACCGAGACAGCATACGAGCAGTACTTC

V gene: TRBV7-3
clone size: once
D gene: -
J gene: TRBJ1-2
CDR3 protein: CASSLTFNGYTF
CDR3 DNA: TGTGCCAGCAGCTTAACGTTTAACGGCTACACCTTC

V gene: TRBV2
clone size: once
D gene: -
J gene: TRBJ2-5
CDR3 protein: CAGSTTQETQYF
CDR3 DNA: TGTGCCGGCAGTACTACTCAAGAGACCCAGTACTTC

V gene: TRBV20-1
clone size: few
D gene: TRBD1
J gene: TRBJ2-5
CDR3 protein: CAIFRDSEETQYF
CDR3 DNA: TGCGCCATTTTCCGGGACAGTGAAGAGACCCAGTACTTC

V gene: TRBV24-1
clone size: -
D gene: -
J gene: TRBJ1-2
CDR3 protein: CATSDDRNWDGYTF
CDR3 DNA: TGTGCCACCAGTGACGACAGGAACTGGGATGGCTACACCTTC

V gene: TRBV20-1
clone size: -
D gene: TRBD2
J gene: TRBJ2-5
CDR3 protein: CSARPLPASGLQETQYF
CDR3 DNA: TGCAGTGCTAGGCCCCTGCCCGCTAGCGGACTACAAGAGACCCAGTACTTC

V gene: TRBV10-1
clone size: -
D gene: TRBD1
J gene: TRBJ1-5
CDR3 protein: CASSEGTGNSNQPQHF
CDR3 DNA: TGCGCCAGCAGTGAGGGGACAGGGAATAGCAATCAGCCCCAGCATTTT

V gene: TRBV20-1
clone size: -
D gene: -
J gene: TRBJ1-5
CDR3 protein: CSAYTGLQHF
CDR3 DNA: TGCAGTGCTTACACAGGTCTCCAGCATTTT

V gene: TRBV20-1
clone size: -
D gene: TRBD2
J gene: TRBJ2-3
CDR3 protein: CSASNRGGSDTQYF
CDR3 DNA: TGCAGTGCTTCTAATCGGGGGGGCTCAGATACGCAGTATTTT

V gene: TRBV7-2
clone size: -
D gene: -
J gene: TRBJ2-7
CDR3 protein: CASSLALPGSYEQYF
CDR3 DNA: TGTGCCAGCAGCTTAGCTTTACCAGGGTCCTACGAGCAGTACTTC

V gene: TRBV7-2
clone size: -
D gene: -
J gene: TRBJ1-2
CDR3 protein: CASSLGSGAEGYTF
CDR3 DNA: TGTGCCAGCAGCTTGGGTTCAGGGGCAGAAGGCTACACCTTC

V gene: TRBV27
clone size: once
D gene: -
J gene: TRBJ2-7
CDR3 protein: CASSLTGRTYEQYF
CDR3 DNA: TGTGCCAGCAGTTTGACAGGACGAACCTACGAGCAGTACTTC